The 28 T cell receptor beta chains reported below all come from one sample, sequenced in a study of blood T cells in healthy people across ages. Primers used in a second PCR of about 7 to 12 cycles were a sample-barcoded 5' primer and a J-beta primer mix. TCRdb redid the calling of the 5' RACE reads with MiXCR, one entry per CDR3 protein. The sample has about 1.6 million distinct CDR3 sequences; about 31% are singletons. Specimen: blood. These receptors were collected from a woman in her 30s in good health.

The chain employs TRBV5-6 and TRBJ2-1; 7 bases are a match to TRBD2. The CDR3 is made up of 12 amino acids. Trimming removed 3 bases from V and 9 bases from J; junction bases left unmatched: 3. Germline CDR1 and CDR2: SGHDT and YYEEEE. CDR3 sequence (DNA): TGTGCCAGCAGCTGGGAGGGGTTTGAGCAGTTCTTC. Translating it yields CASSWEGFEQFF. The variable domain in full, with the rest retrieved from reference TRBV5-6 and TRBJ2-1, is DAGVTQSPTHLIKTRGQQVTLRCSPKSGHDTVSWYQQALGQGPQFIFQYYEEEERQRGNFPDRFSGHQFPNYSSELNVNALLLGDSALYLCASSWEGFEQFFGPGTRLTVL.

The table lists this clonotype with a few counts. CDR3 nucleotides: TGTGCCAGCAGCGGGGGATACAGGGGCGAGCAGTACTTC. Translated, it gives CASSGGYRGEQYF. The chain combines TRBV11-2 with TRBJ2-7; 7 bases line up with TRBD1. Germline CDR1 is SGHAT and CDR2 is FQNNGV. The CDR3 has 13 amino acids. Trimming took 5 bases from V and 6 from J; bases not matched to a gene: 7.

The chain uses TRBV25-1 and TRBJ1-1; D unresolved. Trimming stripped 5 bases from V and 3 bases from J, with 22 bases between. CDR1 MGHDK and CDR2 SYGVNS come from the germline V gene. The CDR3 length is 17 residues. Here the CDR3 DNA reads TGTGCCAGCAGTTACCCGAGCCAACAAGGAGGCCACACTGAAGCTTTCTTT. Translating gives CASSYPSQQGGHTEAFF.

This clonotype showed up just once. CDR3 DNA sequence: TGTGCCAGCAGCCCTGGTAAAGGTTCACCCCTCCACTTT. Amino acids: CASSPGKGSPLHF. This rearrangement joins TRBV21-1 to TRBJ1-6. TRBV21-1 is termed a pseudogene. The CDR3 spans 13 residues.

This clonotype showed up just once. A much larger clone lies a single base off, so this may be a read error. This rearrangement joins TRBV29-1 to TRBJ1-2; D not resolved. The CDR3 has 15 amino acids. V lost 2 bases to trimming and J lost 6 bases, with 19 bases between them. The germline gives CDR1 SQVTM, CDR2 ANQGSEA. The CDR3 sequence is CSVESIAARRHGYTF. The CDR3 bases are TGCAGCGTTGAATCAATAGCGGCCAGGCGCCATGGCTACACCTTC.

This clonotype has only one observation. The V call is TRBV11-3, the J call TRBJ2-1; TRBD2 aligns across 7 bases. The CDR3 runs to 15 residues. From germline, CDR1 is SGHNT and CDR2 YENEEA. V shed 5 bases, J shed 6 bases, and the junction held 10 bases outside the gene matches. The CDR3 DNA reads TGTGCCAGCAGCCTCGGGACTATGGCAGGCAATGAGCAGTTCTTC. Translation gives CASSLGTMAGNEQFF.

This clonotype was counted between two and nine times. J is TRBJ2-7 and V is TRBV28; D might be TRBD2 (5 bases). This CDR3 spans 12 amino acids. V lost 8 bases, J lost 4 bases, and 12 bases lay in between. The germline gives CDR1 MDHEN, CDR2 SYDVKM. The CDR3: CASGVRTYEQYF. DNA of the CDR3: TGTGCCAGCGGTGTCAGGACTTACGAGCAGTACTTC.

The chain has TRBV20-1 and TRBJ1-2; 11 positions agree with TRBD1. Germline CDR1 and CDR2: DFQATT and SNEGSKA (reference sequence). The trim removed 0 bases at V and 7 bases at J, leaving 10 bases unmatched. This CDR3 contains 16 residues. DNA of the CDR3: TGCAGTGCTAGAGAAGGACAGGGGGCGAGGTCAGGTGGCTACACCTTC. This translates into CSAREGQGARSGGYTF.

CDR3 bases: TGTGCCAGCAGTTTAGGGACAGGGGGCAAGTACTTC. Translation: CASSLGTGGKYF. V gene TRBV28 combines with J gene TRBJ2-7; 12 bases map to TRBD1. V dropped 2 bases and J dropped 11; count of bases not matched to a gene: 1. The V gene's germline CDR1 is MDHEN and CDR2 SYDVKM. The CDR3 length is 12 residues.

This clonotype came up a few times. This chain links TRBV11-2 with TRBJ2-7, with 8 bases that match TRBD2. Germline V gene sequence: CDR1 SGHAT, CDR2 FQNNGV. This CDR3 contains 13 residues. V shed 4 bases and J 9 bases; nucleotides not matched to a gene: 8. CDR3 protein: CASSYSGTMRQYF. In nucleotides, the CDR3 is TGTGCCAGCAGCTATAGCGGGACAATGCGGCAGTACTTC.

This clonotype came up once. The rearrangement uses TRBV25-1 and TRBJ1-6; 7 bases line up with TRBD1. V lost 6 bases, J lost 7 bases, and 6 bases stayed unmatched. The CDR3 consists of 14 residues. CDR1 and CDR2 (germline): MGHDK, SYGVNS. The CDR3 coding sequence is TGTGCCAGCAGGACGGGACAGATGAATTCACCCCTCCACTTT. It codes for CASRTGQMNSPLHF.

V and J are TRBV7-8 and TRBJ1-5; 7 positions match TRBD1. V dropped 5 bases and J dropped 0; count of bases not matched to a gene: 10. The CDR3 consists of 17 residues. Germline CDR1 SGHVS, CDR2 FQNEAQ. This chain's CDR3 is CASSHKRDSPSNQPQHF. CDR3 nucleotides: TGTGCCAGCAGCCACAAAAGGGACAGTCCTAGCAATCAGCCCCAGCATTTT.

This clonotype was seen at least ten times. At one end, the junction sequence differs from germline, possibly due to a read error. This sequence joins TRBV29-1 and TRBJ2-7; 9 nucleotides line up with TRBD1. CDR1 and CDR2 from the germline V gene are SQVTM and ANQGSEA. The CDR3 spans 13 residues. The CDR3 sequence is CSVKDRGGYEQYF. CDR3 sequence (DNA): TGCAGCGTTAAAGACAGGGGGGGGTACGAGCAGTACTTC.

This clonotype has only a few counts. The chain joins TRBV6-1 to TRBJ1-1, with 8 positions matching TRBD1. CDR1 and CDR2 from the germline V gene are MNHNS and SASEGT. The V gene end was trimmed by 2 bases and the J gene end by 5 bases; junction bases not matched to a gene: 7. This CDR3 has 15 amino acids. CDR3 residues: CASSEPEDRDTEAFF. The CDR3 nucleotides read TGTGCCAGCAGTGAACCGGAGGACAGGGATACTGAAGCTTTCTTT.

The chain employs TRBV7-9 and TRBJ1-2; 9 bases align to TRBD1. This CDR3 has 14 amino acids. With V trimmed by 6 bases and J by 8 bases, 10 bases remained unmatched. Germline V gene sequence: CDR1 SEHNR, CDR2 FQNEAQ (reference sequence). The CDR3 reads CASSQLQGAWGYTF. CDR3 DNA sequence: TGTGCCAGCAGTCAATTACAGGGGGCTTGGGGCTACACCTTC.

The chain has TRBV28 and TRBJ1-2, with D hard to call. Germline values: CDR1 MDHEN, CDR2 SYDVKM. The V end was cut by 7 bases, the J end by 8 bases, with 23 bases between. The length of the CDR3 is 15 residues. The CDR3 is CASKKPSVGADGYTF. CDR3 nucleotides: TGTGCCAGCAAAAAACCGTCGGTAGGTGCGGACGGCTACACCTTC.

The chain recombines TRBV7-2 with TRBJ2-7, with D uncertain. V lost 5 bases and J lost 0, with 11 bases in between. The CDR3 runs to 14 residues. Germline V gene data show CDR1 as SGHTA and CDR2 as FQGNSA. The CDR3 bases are TGTGCCAGCAGCCCACGCCCGTTCTCCTACGAGCAGTACTTC. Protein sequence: CASSPRPFSYEQYF.

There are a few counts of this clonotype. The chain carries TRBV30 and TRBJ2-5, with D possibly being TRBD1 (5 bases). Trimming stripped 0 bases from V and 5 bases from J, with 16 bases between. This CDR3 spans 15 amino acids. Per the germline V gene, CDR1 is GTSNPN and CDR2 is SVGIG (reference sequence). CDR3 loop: CAWSVGQGRRETQYF. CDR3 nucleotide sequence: TGTGCCTGGAGTGTAGGGCAGGGCCGCCGGGAGACCCAGTACTTC.

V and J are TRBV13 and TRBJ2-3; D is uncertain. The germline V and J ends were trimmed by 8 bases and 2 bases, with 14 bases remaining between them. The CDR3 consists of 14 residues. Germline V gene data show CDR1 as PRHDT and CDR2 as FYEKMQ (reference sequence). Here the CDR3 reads CASGVLFPTDTQYF. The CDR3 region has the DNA TGTGCCAGCGGCGTGCTCTTCCCCACAGATACGCAGTATTTT.

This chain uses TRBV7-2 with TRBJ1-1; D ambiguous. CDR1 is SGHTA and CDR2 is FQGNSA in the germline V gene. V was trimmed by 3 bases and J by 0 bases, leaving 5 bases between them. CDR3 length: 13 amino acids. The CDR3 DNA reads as TGTGCCAGCAGCTTCTCAATGAACACTGAAGCTTTCTTT. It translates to CASSFSMNTEAFF.

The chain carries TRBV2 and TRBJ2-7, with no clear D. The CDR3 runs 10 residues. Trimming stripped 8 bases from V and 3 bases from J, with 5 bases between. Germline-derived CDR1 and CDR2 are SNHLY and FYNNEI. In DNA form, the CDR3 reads TGTGCCAGCGCTAACTACGAGCAGTACTTC. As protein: CASANYEQYF.

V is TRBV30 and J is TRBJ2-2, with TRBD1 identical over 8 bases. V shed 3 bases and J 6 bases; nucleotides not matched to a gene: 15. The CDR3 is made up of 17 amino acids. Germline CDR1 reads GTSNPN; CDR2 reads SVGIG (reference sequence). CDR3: CAWSTIGPDRGAGELFF. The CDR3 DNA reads TGTGCCTGGAGCACGATAGGACCCGACAGGGGTGCCGGGGAGCTGTTTTTT.

The CDR3 here is CSVTGQGFTEAFF. The CDR3 DNA reads as TGCAGCGTGACGGGACAGGGGTTCACTGAAGCTTTCTTT. The chain joins TRBV29-1 to TRBJ1-1; 10 bases agree with TRBD1. CDR1 SQVTM and CDR2 ANQGSEA come from the germline V gene. Germline trimming cut 6 bases from V and 4 bases from J; bases unmatched to any gene: 5. The CDR3 runs to 13 residues. Combining the CDR3 with reference TRBV29-1 and TRBJ1-1 gives the whole variable domain SAVISQKPSRDICQRGTSLTIQCQVDSQVTMMFWYRQQPGQSLTLIATANQGSEATYESGFVIDKFPISRPNLTFSTLTVSNMSPEDSSIYLCSVTGQGFTEAFFGQGTRLTVV.

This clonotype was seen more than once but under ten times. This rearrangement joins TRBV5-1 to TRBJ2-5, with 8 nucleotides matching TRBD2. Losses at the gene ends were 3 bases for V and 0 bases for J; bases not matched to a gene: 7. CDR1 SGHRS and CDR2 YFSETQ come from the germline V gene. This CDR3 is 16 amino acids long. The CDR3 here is CASSSGVAGNQETQYF. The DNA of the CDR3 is TGCGCCAGCAGCTCCGGTGTAGCGGGGAACCAAGAGACCCAGTACTTC.

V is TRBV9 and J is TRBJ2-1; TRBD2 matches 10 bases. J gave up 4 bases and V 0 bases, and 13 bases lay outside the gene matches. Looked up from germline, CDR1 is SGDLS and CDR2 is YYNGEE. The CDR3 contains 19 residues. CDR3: CASSVGGGFGSGRYNEQFF. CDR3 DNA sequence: TGTGCCAGCAGCGTAGGGGGCGGGTTTGGTAGCGGGAGGTACAATGAGCAGTTCTTC. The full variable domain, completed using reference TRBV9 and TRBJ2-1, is DSGVTQTPKHLITATGQRVTLRCSPRSGDLSVYWYQQSLDQGLQFLIQYYNGEERAKGNILERFSAQQFPDLHSELNLSSLELGDSALYFCASSVGGGFGSGRYNEQFFGPGTRLTVL.

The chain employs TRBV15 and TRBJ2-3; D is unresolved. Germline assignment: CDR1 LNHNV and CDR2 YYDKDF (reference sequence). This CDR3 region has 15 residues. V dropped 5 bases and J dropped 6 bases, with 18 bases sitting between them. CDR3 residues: CATSVITDQRDTQYF. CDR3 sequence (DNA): TGTGCCACCAGCGTAATTACTGACCAAAGGGATACGCAGTATTTT.

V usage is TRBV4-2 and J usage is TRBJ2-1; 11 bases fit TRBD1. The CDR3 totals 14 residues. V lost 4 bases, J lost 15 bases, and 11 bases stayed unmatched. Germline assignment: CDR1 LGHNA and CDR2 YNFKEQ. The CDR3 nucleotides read TGTGCCAGCAGCCTCGGACAGGGGGCGGTGATGGGGTTCTTC. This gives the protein CASSLGQGAVMGFF.

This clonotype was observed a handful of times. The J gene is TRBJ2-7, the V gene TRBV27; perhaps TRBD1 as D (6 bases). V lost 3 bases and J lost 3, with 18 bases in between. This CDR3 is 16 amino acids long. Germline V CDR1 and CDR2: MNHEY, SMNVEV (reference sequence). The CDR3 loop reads CASSFSNAQGDYEQYF. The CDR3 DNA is TGTGCCAGCAGTTTCTCAAACGCACAGGGTGACTACGAGCAGTACTTC.